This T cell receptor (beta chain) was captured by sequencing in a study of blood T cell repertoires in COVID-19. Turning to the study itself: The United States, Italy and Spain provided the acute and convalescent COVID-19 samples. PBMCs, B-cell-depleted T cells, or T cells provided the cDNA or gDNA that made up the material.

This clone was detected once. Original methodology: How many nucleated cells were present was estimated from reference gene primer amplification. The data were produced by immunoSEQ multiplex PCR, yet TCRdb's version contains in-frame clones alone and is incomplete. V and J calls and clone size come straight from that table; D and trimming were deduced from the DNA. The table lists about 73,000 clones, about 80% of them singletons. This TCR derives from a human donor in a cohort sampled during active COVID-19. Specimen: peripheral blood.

This CDR3 reads CASSARQALGTEAFF. The CDR3, as DNA: TGTGCCAGCAGCGCCCGACAGGCACTGGGCACTGAAGCTTTCTTT. V and J are TRBV11-2 and TRBJ1-1; a weak D match, TRBD1 (6 bases). Trimming stripped 5 bases from V and 4 bases from J, with 17 bases between. CDR1 SGHAT and CDR2 FQNNGV come from the germline V gene. CDR3 length: 15 amino acids.